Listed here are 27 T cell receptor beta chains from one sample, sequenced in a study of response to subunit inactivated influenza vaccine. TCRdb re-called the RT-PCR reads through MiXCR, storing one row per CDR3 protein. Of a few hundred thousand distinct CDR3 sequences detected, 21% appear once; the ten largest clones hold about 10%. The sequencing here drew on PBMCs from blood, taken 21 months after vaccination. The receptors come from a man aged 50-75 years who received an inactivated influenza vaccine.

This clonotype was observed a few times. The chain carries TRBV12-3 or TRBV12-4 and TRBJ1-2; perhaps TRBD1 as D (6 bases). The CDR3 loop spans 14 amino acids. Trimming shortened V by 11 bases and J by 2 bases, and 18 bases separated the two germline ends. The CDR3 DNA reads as TGTGCCTGCCGAGCCGACAGGACAAACTATGGCTACACCTTC. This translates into CACRADRTNYGYTF.

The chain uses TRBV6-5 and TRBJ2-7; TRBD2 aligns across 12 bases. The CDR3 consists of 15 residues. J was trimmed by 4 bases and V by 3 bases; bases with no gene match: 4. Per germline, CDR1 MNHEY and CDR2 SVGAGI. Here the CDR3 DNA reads TGTGCCAGCAGTTATACTAGCGGGGGGCCATACGAGCAGTACTTC. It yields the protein CASSYTSGGPYEQYF.

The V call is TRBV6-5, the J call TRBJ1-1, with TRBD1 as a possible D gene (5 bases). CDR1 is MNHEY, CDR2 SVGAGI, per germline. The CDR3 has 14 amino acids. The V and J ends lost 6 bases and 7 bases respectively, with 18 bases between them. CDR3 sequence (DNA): TGTGCCAGCAGCTATGGAAGGGGAAGGGATGAAGCTTTCTTT. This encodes CASSYGRGRDEAFF.

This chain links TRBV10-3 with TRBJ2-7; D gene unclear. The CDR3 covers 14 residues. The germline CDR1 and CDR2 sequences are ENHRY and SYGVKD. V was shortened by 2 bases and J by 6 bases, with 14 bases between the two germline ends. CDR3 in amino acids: CAISEDRVLGEQYF. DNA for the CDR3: TGTGCCATCAGTGAGGACCGGGTTCTGGGCGAGCAGTACTTC.

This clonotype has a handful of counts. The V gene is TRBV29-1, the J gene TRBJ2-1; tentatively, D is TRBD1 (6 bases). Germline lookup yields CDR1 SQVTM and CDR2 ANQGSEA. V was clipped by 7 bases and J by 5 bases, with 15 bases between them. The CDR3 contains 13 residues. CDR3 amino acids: CSAQPGTNNEQFF. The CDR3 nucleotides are TGCAGCGCCCAACCTGGGACAAACAATGAGCAGTTCTTC.

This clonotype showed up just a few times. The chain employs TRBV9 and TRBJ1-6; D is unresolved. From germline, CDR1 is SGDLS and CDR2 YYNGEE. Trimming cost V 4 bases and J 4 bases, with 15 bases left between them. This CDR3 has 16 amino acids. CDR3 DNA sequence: TGTGCCAGCAGCCCGGGTATTGAGGAATATAATTCACCCCTCCACTTT. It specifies CASSPGIEEYNSPLHF.

Here the CDR3 reads CSARGLPAGEQFF. CDR3 DNA: TGCAGTGCCCGGGGACTACCCGCGGGTGAGCAGTTCTTC. The gene calls are TRBV20-1 and TRBJ2-1; 7 positions agree with TRBD2. The CDR3 totals 13 residues. CDR1 is DFQATT and CDR2 is SNEGSKA in the germline V gene (reference sequence). Trimming cost V 6 bases and J 9 bases; bases outside gene matches: 11.

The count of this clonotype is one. The CDR3 loop is CSATQGPYTGELFF. In DNA, the CDR3 is TGCAGTGCTACACAGGGGCCCTACACCGGGGAGCTGTTTTTT. The chain has TRBV20-1 and TRBJ2-2; 7 positions agree with TRBD1. The CDR3 totals 14 residues. Trimming removed 4 bases from V and 3 bases from J; junction bases left unmatched: 5. From germline, CDR1 is DFQATT and CDR2 SNEGSKA (reference sequence).

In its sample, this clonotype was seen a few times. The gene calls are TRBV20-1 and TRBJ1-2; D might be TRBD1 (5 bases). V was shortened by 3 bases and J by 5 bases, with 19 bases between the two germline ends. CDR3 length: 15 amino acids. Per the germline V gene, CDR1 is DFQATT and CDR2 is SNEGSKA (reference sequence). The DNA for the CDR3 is TGCAGTGCTAGGGCCCCCACAGGAAAAACATATGGCTACACCTTC. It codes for CSARAPTGKTYGYTF.

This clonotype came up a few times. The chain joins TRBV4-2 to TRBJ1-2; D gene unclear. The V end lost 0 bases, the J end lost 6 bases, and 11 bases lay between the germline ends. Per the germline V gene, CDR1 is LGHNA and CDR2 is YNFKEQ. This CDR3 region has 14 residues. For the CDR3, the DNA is TGTGCCAGCAGCCAAGATTGGGAAATCGATGGCTACACCTTC. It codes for CASSQDWEIDGYTF.

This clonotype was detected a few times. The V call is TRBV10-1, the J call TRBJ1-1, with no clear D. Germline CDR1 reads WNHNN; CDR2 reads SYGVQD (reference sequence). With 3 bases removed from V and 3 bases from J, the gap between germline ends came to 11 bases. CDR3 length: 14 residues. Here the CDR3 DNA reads TGCGCCAGCAGTGAAGGGAGCAGGTACACTGAAGCTTTCTTT. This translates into CASSEGSRYTEAFF.

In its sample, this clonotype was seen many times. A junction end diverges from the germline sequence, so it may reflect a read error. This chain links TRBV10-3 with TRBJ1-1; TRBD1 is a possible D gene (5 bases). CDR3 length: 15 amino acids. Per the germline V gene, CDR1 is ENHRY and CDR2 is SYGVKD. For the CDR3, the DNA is TGTGCCATCAGTGCAGCCGGGACTGCGAACGCTGAAGCTTTCTTT. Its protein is CAISAAGTANAEAFF.

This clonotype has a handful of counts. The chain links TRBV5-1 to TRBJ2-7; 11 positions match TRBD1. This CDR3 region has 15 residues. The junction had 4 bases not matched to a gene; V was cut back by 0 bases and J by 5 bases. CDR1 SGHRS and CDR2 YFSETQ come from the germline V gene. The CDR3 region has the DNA TGCGCCAGCAGCTTGGTGGGACAGGGGGTCCACGAGCAGTACTTC. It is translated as CASSLVGQGVHEQYF.

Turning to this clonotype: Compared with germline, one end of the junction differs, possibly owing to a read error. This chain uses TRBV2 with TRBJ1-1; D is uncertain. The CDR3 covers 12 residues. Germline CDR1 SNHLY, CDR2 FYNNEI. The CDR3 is CASRFMNTEAFF. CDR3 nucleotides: TGTGCAAGCAGGTTCATGAACACTGAAGCTTTCTTT.

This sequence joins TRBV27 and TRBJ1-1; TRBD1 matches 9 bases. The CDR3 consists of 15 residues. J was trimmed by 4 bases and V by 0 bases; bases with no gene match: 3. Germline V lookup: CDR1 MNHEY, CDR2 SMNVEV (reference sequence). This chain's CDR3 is CASSLSGTGSTEAFF. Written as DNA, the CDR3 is TGTGCCAGCAGTTTATCCGGGACAGGGAGCACTGAAGCTTTCTTT.

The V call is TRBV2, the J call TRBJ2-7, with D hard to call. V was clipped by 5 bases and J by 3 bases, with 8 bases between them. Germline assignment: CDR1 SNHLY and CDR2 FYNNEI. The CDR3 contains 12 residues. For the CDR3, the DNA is TGTGCCAGCAGTCCCGAAATCTACGAGCAGTACTTC. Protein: CASSPEIYEQYF.

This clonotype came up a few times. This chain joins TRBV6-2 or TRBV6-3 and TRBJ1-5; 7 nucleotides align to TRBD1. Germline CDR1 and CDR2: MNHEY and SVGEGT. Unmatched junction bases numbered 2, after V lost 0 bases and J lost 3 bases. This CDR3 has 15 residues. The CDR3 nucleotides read TGTGCCAGCAGTTACTCGGGACAGATCAATCAGCCCCAGCATTTT. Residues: CASSYSGQINQPQHF.

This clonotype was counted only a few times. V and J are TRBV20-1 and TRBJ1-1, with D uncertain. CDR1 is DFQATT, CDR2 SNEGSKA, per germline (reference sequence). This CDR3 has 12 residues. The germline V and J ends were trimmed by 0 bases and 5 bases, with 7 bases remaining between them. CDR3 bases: TGCAGTGCTAGAGACGTCGGAACTGAAGCTTTCTTT. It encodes CSARDVGTEAFF.

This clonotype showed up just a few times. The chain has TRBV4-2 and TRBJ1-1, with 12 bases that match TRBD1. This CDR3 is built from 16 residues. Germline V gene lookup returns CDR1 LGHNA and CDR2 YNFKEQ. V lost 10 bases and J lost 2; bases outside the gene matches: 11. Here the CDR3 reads CATATGTGGVNTEAFF. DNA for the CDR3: TGTGCCACAGCCACGGGGACAGGGGGCGTAAACACTGAAGCTTTCTTT.

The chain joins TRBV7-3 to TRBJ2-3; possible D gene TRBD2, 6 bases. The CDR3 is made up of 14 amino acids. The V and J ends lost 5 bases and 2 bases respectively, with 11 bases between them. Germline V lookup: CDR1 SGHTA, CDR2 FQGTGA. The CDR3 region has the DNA TGTGCCAGCAGCCGACTAGACTACACAGATACGCAGTATTTT. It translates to CASSRLDYTDTQYF.

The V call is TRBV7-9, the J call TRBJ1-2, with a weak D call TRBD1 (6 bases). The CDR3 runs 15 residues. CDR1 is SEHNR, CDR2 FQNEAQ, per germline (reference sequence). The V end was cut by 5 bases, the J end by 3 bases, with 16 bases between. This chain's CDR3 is CASSGGGRADYGYTF. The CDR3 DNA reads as TGTGCCAGCAGCGGGGGGGGCAGGGCAGACTATGGCTACACCTTC.

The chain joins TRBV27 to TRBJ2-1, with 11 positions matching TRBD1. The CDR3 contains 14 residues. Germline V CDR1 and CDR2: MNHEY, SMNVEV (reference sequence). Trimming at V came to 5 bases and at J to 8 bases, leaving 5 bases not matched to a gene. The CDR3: CASSIWTGGDEQFF. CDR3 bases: TGTGCCAGCAGTATCTGGACAGGGGGCGATGAGCAGTTCTTC.

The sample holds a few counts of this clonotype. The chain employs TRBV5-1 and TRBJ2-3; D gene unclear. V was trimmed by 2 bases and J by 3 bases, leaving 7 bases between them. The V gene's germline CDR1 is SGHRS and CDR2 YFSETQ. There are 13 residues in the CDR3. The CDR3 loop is CASSFRQTDTQYF. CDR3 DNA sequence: TGCGCCAGCAGCTTTAGGCAGACAGATACGCAGTATTTT.

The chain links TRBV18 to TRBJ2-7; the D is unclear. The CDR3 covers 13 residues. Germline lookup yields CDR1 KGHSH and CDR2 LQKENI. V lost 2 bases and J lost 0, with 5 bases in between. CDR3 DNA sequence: TGTGCCAGCTCACCAATGAGCTCCTACGAGCAGTACTTC. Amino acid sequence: CASSPMSSYEQYF. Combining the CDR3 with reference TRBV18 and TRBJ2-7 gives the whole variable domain NAGVMQNPRHLVRRRGQEARLRCSPMKGHSHVYWYRQLPEEGLKFMVYLQKENIIDESGMPKERFSAEFPKEGPSILRIQQVVRGDSAAYFCASSPMSSYEQYFGPGTRLTVT.

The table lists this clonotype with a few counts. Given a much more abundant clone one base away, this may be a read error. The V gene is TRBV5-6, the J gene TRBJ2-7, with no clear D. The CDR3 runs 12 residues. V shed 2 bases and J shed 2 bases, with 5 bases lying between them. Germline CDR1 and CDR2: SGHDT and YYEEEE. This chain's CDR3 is CASSFGAYEQYF. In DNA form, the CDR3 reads TGTGCCAGCAGCTTTGGGGCCTACGAGCAGTACTTC.

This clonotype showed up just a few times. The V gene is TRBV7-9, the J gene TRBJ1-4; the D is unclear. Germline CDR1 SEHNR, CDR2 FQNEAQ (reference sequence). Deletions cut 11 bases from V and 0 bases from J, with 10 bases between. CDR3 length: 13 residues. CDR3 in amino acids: CAGRPATNEKLFF. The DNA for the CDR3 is TGTGCCGGAAGACCTGCAACTAATGAAAAACTGTTTTTT.

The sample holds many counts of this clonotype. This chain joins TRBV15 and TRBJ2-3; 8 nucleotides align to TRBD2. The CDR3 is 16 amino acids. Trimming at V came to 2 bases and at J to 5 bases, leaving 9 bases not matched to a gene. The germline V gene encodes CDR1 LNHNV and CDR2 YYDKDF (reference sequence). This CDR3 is CATSRLPGLDLDTQYF. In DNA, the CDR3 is TGTGCCACCAGCAGATTACCGGGACTAGACCTAGATACGCAGTATTTT.